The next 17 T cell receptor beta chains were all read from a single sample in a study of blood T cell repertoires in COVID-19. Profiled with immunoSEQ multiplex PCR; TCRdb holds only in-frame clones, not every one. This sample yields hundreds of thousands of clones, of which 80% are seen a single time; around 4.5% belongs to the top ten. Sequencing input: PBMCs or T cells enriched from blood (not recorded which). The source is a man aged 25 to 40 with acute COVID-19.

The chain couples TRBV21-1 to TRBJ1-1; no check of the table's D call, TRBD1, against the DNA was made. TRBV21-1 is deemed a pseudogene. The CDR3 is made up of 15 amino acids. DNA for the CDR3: TGTGCCAGCAGCAAAAGGACAGGGGTTGTTGCTGAAGCTTTCTTT. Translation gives CASSKRTGVVAEAFF.

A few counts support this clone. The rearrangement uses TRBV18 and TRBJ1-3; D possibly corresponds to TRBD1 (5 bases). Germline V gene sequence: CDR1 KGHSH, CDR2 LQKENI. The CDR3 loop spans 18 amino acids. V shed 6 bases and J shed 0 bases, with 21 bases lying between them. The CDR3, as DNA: TGTGCCAGCTCTCAAATATTACCGAGACAGAGCTCTGGAAACACCATATATTTT. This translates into CASSQILPRQSSGNTIYF.

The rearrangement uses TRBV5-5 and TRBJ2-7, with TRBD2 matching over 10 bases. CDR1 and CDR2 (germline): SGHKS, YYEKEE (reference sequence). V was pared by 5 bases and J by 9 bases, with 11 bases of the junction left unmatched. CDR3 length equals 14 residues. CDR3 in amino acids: CASSSTGTSVGQYF. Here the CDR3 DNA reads TGTGCCAGCAGTTCGACCGGGACTAGCGTCGGGCAGTACTTC.

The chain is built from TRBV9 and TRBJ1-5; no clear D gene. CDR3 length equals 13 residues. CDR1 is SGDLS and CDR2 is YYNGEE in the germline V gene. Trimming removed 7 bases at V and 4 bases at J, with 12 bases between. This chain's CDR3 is CASARVPNQPQHF. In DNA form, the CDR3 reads TGTGCCAGCGCGAGGGTGCCTAATCAGCCCCAGCATTTT.

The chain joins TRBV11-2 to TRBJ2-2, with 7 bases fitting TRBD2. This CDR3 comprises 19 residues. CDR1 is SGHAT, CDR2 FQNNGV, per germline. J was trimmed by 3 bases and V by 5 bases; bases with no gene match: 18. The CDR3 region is CASSNVESKEGGYTGELFF. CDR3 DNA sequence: TGTGCCAGCAGCAATGTCGAGAGCAAGGAGGGAGGGTACACCGGGGAGCTGTTTTTT.

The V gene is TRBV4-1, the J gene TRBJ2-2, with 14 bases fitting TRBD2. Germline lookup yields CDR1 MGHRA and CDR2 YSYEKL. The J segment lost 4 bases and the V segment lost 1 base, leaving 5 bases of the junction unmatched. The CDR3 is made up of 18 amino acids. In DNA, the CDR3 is TGCGCCAGCAGCCAAGGGGGACTAGCGGGGGTAGGCACCGGGGAGCTGTTTTTT. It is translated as CASSQGGLAGVGTGELFF.

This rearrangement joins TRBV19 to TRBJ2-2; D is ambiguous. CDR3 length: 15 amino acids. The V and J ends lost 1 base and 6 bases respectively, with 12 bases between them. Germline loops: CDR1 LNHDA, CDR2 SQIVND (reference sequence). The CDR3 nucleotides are TGTGCCAGTAGTATAGGGGCCTCGTCCGCCGGGGAGCTGTTTTTT. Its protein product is CASSIGASSAGELFF.

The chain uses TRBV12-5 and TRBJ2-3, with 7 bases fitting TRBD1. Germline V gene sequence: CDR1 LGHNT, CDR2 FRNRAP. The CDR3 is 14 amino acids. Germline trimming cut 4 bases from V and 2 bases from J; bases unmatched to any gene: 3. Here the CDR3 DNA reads TGTGCTAGTGGTTCGGGACAGCTCACAGATACGCAGTATTTT. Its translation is CASGSGQLTDTQYF.

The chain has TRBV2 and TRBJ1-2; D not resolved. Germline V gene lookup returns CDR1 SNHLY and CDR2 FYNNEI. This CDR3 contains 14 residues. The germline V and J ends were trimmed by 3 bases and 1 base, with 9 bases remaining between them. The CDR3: CASSDVQDNYGYTF. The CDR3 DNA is TGTGCCAGCAGTGACGTTCAGGATAACTATGGCTACACCTTC. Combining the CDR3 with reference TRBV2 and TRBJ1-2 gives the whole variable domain EPEVTQTPSHQVTQMGQEVILRCVPISNHLYFYWYRQILGQKVEFLVSFYNNEISEKSEIFDDQFSVERPDGSNFTLKIRSTKLEDSAMYFCASSDVQDNYGYTFGSGTRLTVV.

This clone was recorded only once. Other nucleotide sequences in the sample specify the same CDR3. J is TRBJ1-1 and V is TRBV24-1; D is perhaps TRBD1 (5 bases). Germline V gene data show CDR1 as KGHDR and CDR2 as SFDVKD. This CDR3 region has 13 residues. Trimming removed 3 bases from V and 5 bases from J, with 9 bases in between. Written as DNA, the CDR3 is TGTGCCACCAGTGATCCGGGGGGGACTGAAGCTTTCTTT. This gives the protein CATSDPGGTEAFF.

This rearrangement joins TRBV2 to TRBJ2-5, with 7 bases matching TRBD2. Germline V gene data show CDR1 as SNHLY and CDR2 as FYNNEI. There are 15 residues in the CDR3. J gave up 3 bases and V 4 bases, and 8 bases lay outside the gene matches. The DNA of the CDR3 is TGTGCCAGCAGTGGGAGTTGGGGGGGAAAAGAGACCCAGTACTTC. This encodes CASSGSWGGKETQYF.

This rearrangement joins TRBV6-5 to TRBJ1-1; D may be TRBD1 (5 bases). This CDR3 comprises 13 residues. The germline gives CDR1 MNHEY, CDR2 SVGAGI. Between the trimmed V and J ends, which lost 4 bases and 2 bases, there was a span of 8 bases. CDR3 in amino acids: CASSFQGNTEAFF. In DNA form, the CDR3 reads TGTGCCAGCAGTTTTCAGGGAAACACTGAAGCTTTCTTT.

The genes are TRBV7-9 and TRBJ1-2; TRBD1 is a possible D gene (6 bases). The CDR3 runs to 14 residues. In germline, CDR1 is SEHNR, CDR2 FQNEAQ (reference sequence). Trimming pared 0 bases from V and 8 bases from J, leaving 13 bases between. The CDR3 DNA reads TGTGCCAGCAGCTTAGCGGCAGGGGCGGACGGCTACACCTTC. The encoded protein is CASSLAAGADGYTF. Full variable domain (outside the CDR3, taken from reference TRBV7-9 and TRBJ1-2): DTGVSQNPRHKITKRGQNVTFRCDPISEHNRLYWYRQTLGQGPEFLTYFQNEAQLEKSRLLSDRFSAERPKGSFSTLEIQRTEQGDSAMYLCASSLAAGADGYTFGSGTRLTVV.

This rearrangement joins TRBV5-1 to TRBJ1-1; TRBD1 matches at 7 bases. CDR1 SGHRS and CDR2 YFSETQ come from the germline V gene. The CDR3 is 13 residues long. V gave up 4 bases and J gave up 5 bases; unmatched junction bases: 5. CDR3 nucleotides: TGCGCCAGCAGCCTAGACAGGGCAACTGAAGCTTTCTTT. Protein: CASSLDRATEAFF. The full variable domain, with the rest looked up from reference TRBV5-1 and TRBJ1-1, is KAGVTQTPRYLIKTRGQQVTLSCSPISGHRSVSWYQQTPGQGLQFLFEYFSETQRNKGNFPGRFSGRQFSNSRSEMNVSTLELGDSALYLCASSLDRATEAFFGQGTRLTVV.

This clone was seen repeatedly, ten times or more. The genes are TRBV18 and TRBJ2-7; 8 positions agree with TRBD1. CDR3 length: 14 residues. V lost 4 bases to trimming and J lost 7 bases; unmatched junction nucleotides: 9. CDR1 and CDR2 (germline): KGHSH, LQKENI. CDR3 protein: CASSRGQVVGEQYF. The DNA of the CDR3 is TGTGCCAGCTCACGGGGACAGGTCGTGGGGGAGCAGTACTTC.

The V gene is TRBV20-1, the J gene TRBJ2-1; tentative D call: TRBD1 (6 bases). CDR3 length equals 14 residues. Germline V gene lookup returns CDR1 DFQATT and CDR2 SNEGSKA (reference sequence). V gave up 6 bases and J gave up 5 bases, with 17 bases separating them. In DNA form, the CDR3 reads TGCAGTGCAAGTGGTACAGGGTGGGACAATGAGCAGTTCTTC. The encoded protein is CSASGTGWDNEQFF.

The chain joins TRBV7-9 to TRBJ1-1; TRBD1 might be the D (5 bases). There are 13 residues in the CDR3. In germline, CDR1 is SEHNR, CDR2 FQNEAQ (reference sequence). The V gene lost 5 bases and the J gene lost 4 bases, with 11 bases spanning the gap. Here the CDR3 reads CASSPGGATEAFF. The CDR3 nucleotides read TGTGCCAGCAGCCCCGGAGGGGCCACTGAAGCTTTCTTT.